Presented here are 5 T cell receptor beta chains from one specimen sequenced in a study of shared clonotypes between healthy human individuals. Assay used: immunoSEQ multiplex PCR; TCRdb lists only in-frame clones, some missing. The sample records some 2.1 million clones, approximately 95% being singletons. Naive CD8 cells, CD45RO-negative and positively selected for CCR7, excluded terminally differentiated effector memory CD45RA+ cells. The specimen sequenced was naive CD8+ T cells sorted from blood. These receptors were obtained from a man aged 18 to 29 in good health.

The V call is TRBV7-9, the J call TRBJ2-5; D gene unclear. Germline V gene lookup returns CDR1 SEHNR and CDR2 FQNEAQ (reference sequence). V lost 5 bases to trimming and J lost 5 bases, with 9 bases between them. The CDR3 extends over 12 amino acids. The CDR3 loop is CASSDFQETQYF. CDR3 bases: TGTGCCAGCAGCGACTTCCAGGAGACCCAGTACTTC.

The chain employs TRBV5-6 and TRBJ2-7; D call uncertain. This CDR3 has 13 amino acids. V dropped 3 bases and J dropped 0 bases, with 7 bases sitting between them. Per germline, CDR1 SGHDT and CDR2 YYEEEE. The CDR3 region has the DNA TGTGCCAGCAGCTACGAGGACTCCTACGAGCAGTACTTC. It yields the protein CASSYEDSYEQYF.

The rearrangement uses TRBV10-2 and TRBJ1-2; 7 positions match TRBD1. V shed 6 bases, J shed 7 bases, and the junction held 11 bases outside the gene matches. Germline CDR1 WSHSY, CDR2 SAAADI. This CDR3 comprises 14 residues. The CDR3 nucleotides are TGCGCCAGCAGCGCGGAAACAGGGGCCAGTGGCTACACCTTC. Encoded protein: CASSAETGASGYTF.

The V and J genes are TRBV2 and TRBJ2-2; no firm D call. CDR3 length: 15 residues. Germline V lookup: CDR1 SNHLY, CDR2 FYNNEI. V lost 2 bases, J lost 8 bases, and 15 bases lay in between. For the CDR3, the DNA is TGTGCCAGCAGTGAAAGGATCTCCCCGGAGGGGGAGCTGTTTTTT. Encoded protein: CASSERISPEGELFF.

A note on this clone: The same CDR3 arises from other DNA sequences in this sample as well. V gene TRBV30 combines with J gene TRBJ1-1; 7 bases agree with TRBD1. The CDR3 is 13 amino acids. J was trimmed by 2 bases and V by 1 base; bases with no gene match: 1. Germline V CDR1 and CDR2: GTSNPN, SVGIG (reference sequence). The CDR3 nucleotides read TGTGCCTGGAGTGACAGGGGTAACACTGAAGCTTTCTTT. Amino acids: CAWSDRGNTEAFF.